This T cell receptor (beta chain) was captured by sequencing in a study of Ad26.COV2.S vaccination and SARS-CoV-2 variants. Study-wide context: Ad26.COV2.S, an intramuscular injection, was given once or twice 56 days apart.

In its sample, this clone was seen a few times. Antigen unknown. Whole-study findings and limits: Vaccine and placebo recipients had comparable breadth of non-spike TCRs. Breadth, reportedly substantial, characterized the spike-specific CD8+ and CD4+ T cell responses after vaccination.

The germline V and J ends were trimmed by 5 bases and 1 base, with 12 bases remaining between them. From germline, CDR1 is MNHEY and CDR2 SVGAGI. This CDR3 comprises 15 residues. Using immunoSEQ multiplex PCR, the repertoire was profiled, and TCRdb retains in-frame clones only, with some absent. The data contain some 320,000 clones, about 86% of them singletons. Treatment indicated: some 19 received Ad26.COV2.S at low or high dose, single or two shots; several received placebo; per-sample allocation not given. All samples were drawn on day 63, counting from the first vaccine or placebo injection. This adult donor, from Boston, was 18-55 years old.

The chain employs TRBV6-5 and TRBJ1-3; D possibly corresponds to TRBD1 (6 bases). This clonotype was obtained from a person between 18 and 60 years old who received the Ad26.COV2.S COVID-19 vaccine or a placebo. The sample here was peripheral blood, taken in a trial of Ad26.COV2.S vaccine versus placebo. CDR3 DNA: TGTGCCAGCAGTACCTACAGGGTTTCTGGAAACACCATATATTTT. It specifies CASSTYRVSGNTIYF.